This record looks at one T cell receptor beta chain sequence and its context. As yet, its antigen is unknown. Researchers ran the PCR with 60 Vbeta and 13 Jbeta primers. Sequencing used immunoSEQ multiplex PCR; TCRdb keeps in-frame clones, though not all of them. The data show under 250,000 clones, 82% seen once. The data belong to a study of cytomegalovirus exposure and HLA in healthy donors. Study observations and caveats: Certain indistinguishable V segments, among them TRBV6-2 and TRBV6-3, were excluded. Within an earlier analysis, most TCR beta V segments proved productive either about 87% or about 30% of the time. In vitro assays verified that a few CMV-associated chains recognized CMV antigens specifically. Among TCR sequences, most were rare, though some public TCRs appeared in many donors.

The germline gives CDR1 MGHRA, CDR2 YSYEKL. V shed 4 bases and J shed 6 bases, with 14 bases lying between them. The CDR3 covers 14 residues. Material: PBMCs. The chain employs TRBV4-1 and TRBJ2-3, with D unresolved. This receptor was obtained from a man in his forties in good health and CMV-seropositive. CDR3 nucleotide sequence: TGCGCCAGCAGCCCCCCGGTAGAGGATGATACGCAGTATTTT. This encodes CASSPPVEDDTQYF.